Below, 18 T cell receptor beta chains from the same sample are listed, as sequenced in a study of T cells in Graves' hyperthyroidism and ophthalmopathy (dated by TCRdb to between 2018 and 2021). Libraries were constructed by multiplex PCR. Sequencing was carried out with an Illumina HiSeq 2000. Amplification of TCR beta CDR3 regions was carried out from RNA transcripts. The TCR CDR3 was subjected to a first round of RT-PCR using the HTBI primer set and the Qiagen OneStep RT-PCR kit. The raw public reads went through TCRdb reprocessing: fastp at Q25, MiXCR clone calling, in-frame beta chains kept. All rows with the same CDR3 protein become a single entry with the most common DNA and genes. In all, the sample holds 500,000 to 750,000 distinct CDR3 sequences, and around 16% of those were seen once. The ten largest clones take up under 8% of the sample. Sequencing was carried out using blood. The origin of the receptors is a woman aged 25 to 39 with Graves' hyperthyroidism.

V and J are TRBV11-2 and TRBJ2-7; D may match TRBD1 or TRBD2 (5 bases each). Germline V CDR1 and CDR2: SGHAT, FQNNGV. CDR3 length: 14 residues. V was clipped by 5 bases and J by 0 bases, with 11 bases between them. The CDR3 coding sequence is TGTGCCAGCAGCCCATTTGGGGGCTCCTACGAGCAGTACTTC. This translates into CASSPFGGSYEQYF.

This clonotype occurred a few times. This sequence joins TRBV7-6 and TRBJ2-7; 8 bases are shared with TRBD2. With V trimmed by 5 bases and J by 3 bases, 15 bases remained unmatched. CDR1 and CDR2 (germline): SGHVS, FNYEAQ. The CDR3 is 17 residues long. CDR3 coding DNA: TGTGCCAGCAGCCCCCCAGGCCCTAGCGGGTTTGTCTACGAGCAGTACTTC. Protein product: CASSPPGPSGFVYEQYF.

The chain couples TRBV20-1 to TRBJ2-5, with TRBD2 identical over 9 bases. Germline CDR1 reads DFQATT; CDR2 reads SNEGSKA (reference sequence). The V segment lost 8 bases and the J segment 3 bases; nucleotides outside the gene matches: 7. This CDR3 comprises 13 residues. The DNA for the CDR3 is TGCAGTCCTCGGGGACTAGCAGAAGAGACCCAGTACTTC. It codes for CSPRGLAEETQYF.

The chain combines TRBV20-1 with TRBJ1-6; D is perhaps TRBD1 (5 bases). The CDR3 is 15 residues long. CDR1 and CDR2 from the germline V gene are DFQATT and SNEGSKA (reference sequence). The V and J ends lost 0 bases and 6 bases respectively, with 12 bases between them. Here the CDR3 DNA reads TGCAGTGCTAGAGATCCAGGGCGGGGTAATTCACCCCTCCACTTT. It is translated as CSARDPGRGNSPLHF.

This clonotype was observed a handful of times. The V gene is TRBV7-9, the J gene TRBJ2-3; D perhaps matches TRBD2 (6 bases). Germline CDR1 and CDR2: SEHNR and FQNEAQ (reference sequence). CDR3 length: 15 amino acids. Deletions cut 1 base from V and 2 bases from J, with 10 bases between. In nucleotides, the CDR3 is TGTGCCAGCAGCTTAGTGGCGGGATTCACAGATACGCAGTATTTT. Protein sequence: CASSLVAGFTDTQYF.

This chain uses TRBV5-6 with TRBJ1-1; D is unclear. CDR3 length: 14 amino acids. CDR1 and CDR2 from the germline V gene are SGHDT and YYEEEE. V shed 0 bases and J shed 7 bases, with 13 bases lying between them. In DNA form, the CDR3 reads TGTGCCAGCAGCTTGGGACACCCCTTGATTGAAGCTTTCTTT. Amino acid sequence: CASSLGHPLIEAFF.

This clonotype was picked up many times. The chain carries TRBV20-1 and TRBJ1-1, with a tentative D call TRBD1 (5 bases). The CDR3 contains 17 residues. Germline V gene data show CDR1 as DFQATT and CDR2 as SNEGSKA (reference sequence). V shed 7 bases and J shed 0 bases, with 24 bases lying between them. The DNA for the CDR3 is TGCAGTGAAATAAGGAGGGGCTCCGGAATCATGAACACTGAAGCTTTCTTT. Protein: CSEIRRGSGIMNTEAFF.

This clonotype was seen a handful of times. Here the CDR3 reads CASSRRMGRGPSEQFF. CDR3 nucleotide sequence: TGTGCCAGCAGCCGACGGATGGGGCGGGGGCCCAGTGAGCAGTTCTTC. The J gene is TRBJ2-1, the V gene TRBV11-2; D is possibly TRBD2 (7 bases). The CDR3 is 16 amino acids. CDR1 SGHAT and CDR2 FQNNGV come from the germline V gene. V was clipped by 5 bases and J by 9 bases, with 23 bases between them.

The gene calls are TRBV30 and TRBJ2-3; D not certain. The CDR3 extends over 14 amino acids. The germline gives CDR1 GTSNPN, CDR2 SVGIG (reference sequence). Trimming took off 3 bases at V and 1 base at J, with 11 bases between the two ends. The CDR3 DNA reads as TGTGCCTGGAGCCTAGAGTACGGCACAGATACGCAGTATTTT. Amino acids: CAWSLEYGTDTQYF.

This clonotype was observed many times. The J gene is TRBJ2-7, the V gene TRBV7-2; no definite D call. V was shortened by 4 bases and J by 3 bases, with 7 bases between the two germline ends. Germline CDR1 and CDR2: SGHTA and FQGNSA. The CDR3 loop spans 12 amino acids. This CDR3 is CASSSYSYEQYF. Written as DNA, the CDR3 is TGTGCCAGCAGCTCCTACAGCTACGAGCAGTACTTC. Full variable domain (outside the CDR3, taken from reference TRBV7-2 and TRBJ2-7): GAGVSQSPSNKVTEKGKDVELRCDPISGHTALYWYRQSLGQGLEFLIYFQGNSAPDKSGLPSDRFSAERTGGSVSTLTIQRTQQEDSAVYLCASSSYSYEQYFGPGTRLTVT.

This clonotype was recorded many times. The CDR3 DNA reads TGCGCCAGCAGTGCCCTACAGGGTGGAGTGGGAGAGCAGTACTTC. Translating it yields CASSALQGGVGEQYF. This chain connects TRBV10-1 to TRBJ2-7; tentative D call: TRBD1 (6 bases). Germline V gene data show CDR1 as WNHNN and CDR2 as SYGVQD (reference sequence). Trimming removed 4 bases from V and 7 bases from J, with 20 bases in between. CDR3 size: 15 residues.

This clonotype has ten or more counts. The chain is built from TRBV2 and TRBJ2-2; 11 bases agree with TRBD2. Losses at the gene ends were 6 bases for V and 4 bases for J; bases not matched to a gene: 7. Germline-derived CDR1 and CDR2 are SNHLY and FYNNEI. This CDR3 is built from 16 residues. In DNA, the CDR3 is TGTGCCAGCAGCGAGACTAGCGGGATCGGCACCGGGGAGCTGTTTTTT. It codes for CASSETSGIGTGELFF.

This clonotype was seen at least ten times. V and J are TRBV6-5 and TRBJ2-5; 11 bases line up with TRBD2. Trimming removed 0 bases from V and 1 base from J; junction bases left unmatched: 13. Germline V gene data show CDR1 as MNHEY and CDR2 as SVGAGI. CDR3 size: 20 residues. CDR3 DNA: TGTGCCAGCAGTTACTCTCTAGCGGGAGGATGGGCTGGGGGCCAAGAGACCCAGTACTTC. Its translation: CASSYSLAGGWAGGQETQYF.

The CDR3 sequence: CASSPPGRGDNEQFF. CDR3 DNA sequence: TGTGCCAGCAGCCCTCCGGGGCGGGGGGACAATGAGCAGTTCTTC. V is TRBV7-9 and J is TRBJ2-1; 8 bases align to TRBD2. The CDR3 contains 15 residues. Germline values: CDR1 SEHNR, CDR2 FQNEAQ (reference sequence). Germline trimming cut 5 bases from V and 5 bases from J; bases unmatched to any gene: 8. The full variable domain, its missing parts supplied by reference TRBV7-9 and TRBJ2-1, is DTGVSQNPRHKITKRGQNVTFRCDPISEHNRLYWYRQTLGQGPEFLTYFQNEAQLEKSRLLSDRFSAERPKGSFSTLEIQRTEQGDSAMYLCASSPPGRGDNEQFFGPGTRLTVL.

This clonotype has ten or more counts. The J gene is TRBJ1-1, the V gene TRBV27; 10 bases align to TRBD1. After removal of 4 bases from V and 10 bases from J, the junction contained 9 bases not matched to a gene. The germline gives CDR1 MNHEY, CDR2 SMNVEV (reference sequence). The CDR3 contains 14 residues. DNA of the CDR3: TGTGCCAGCAGTTCCCAAAGGACAGGGGGAAGAGCTTTCTTT. It specifies CASSSQRTGGRAFF.

This clonotype occurred many times. This sequence joins TRBV18 and TRBJ2-7; TRBD2 matches at 8 bases. The CDR3 is 14 amino acids. Per germline, CDR1 KGHSH and CDR2 LQKENI. The J segment lost 4 bases and the V segment lost 8 bases, leaving 10 bases of the junction unmatched. CDR3 coding DNA: TGTGCCAGCCGGAGGTTACTAGCGGAATACGAGCAGTACTTC. This codes for CASRRLLAEYEQYF.

In nucleotides, the CDR3 is TGCGCCAGCAGACCACGGGGGTTCAACACCATATATTTT. This encodes CASRPRGFNTIYF. This sequence joins TRBV10-1 and TRBJ1-3; maybe TRBD1 (5 bases). Per germline, CDR1 WNHNN and CDR2 SYGVQD (reference sequence). V lost 6 bases to trimming and J lost 7 bases, with 13 bases between them. The CDR3 is 13 residues long.

The V call is TRBV7-3, the J call TRBJ2-1; 15 bases fit TRBD2. V gave up 4 bases and J gave up 7 bases; unmatched junction bases: 11. Looked up from germline, CDR1 is SGHTA and CDR2 is FQGTGA. This CDR3 contains 18 residues. DNA for the CDR3: TGTGCCAGCAGCTCCCGTATAACCGGGACTAGCGGGAGGAATGAGCAGTTCTTC. Encoded protein: CASSSRITGTSGRNEQFF.